One T cell receptor beta chain is described in this entry. No antigen is known for it. These data belong to a study of cytomegalovirus exposure and HLA in healthy donors. In the study overall: From donors who were HLA-typed, an early data release held around 80 million unique TCRs.

The study, taken as a whole, reports: Clonal expansion, a later analysis showed, was greater in HLA-associated TCR beta chains than in equally common others.

PCR was performed using 60 Vbeta and 13 Jbeta primers. Profiled with immunoSEQ multiplex PCR; TCRdb holds only in-frame clones, not every one. The table includes approximately 110,000 clones, approximately 81% detected once. The CDR3 is 16 amino acids. The germline V gene encodes CDR1 MDHEN and CDR2 SYDVKM. J lost 7 bases, V lost 6 bases, and 9 bases had no gene match. The sequencing input was PBMCs. The chain recombines TRBV28 with TRBJ2-1; 13 bases are a match to TRBD2. This clonotype was obtained from a woman aged 25 to 45 in good health and CMV-seronegative. The CDR3 bases are TGTGCCAGCAGCCCCGGGACTAGCGGGATAAGAAATGAGCAGTTCTTC. It is translated as CASSPGTSGIRNEQFF.